The present entry profiles one TCR beta chain with its context. Antigen specificity is unknown. The data originate from a study of Ad26.COV2.S vaccination and SARS-CoV-2 variants. Findings and caveats of the study: Non-spike TCR breadth was similar in vaccine and placebo recipients. Total T cell responses may have been underestimated by the TCR breadth and depth analyses.

Treatment defined: roughly 18 received Ad26.COV2.S at low or high dose, single or two shots; about five received placebo; per-sample allocation not given. It was on day 63 after the first vaccine or placebo injection that samples were taken. It was an adult aged 18-55 years in Boston who was the donor. The CDR3 is 13 residues long. CDR1 is KGHSH, CDR2 LQKENI, per germline. V lost 5 bases and J lost 3, with 9 bases in between. Assay: immunoSEQ multiplex PCR; the TCRdb copy retains only in-frame clones and omits some. The sample lists fewer than 800,000 clones; about 90% were seen once. This chain uses TRBV18 with TRBJ2-3; D call uncertain. The TCR comes from a person between 18 and 65 years old who received the Ad26.COV2.S COVID-19 vaccine or a placebo. The sample in question was peripheral blood, obtained in a trial of Ad26.COV2.S vaccine versus placebo. As DNA, the CDR3 is TGTGCCAGCTCAAAAGCTGGTACAGATACGCAGTATTTT. It specifies CASSKAGTDTQYF. Filled out from reference TRBV18 and TRBJ2-3, the complete variable domain reads NAGVMQNPRHLVRRRGQEARLRCSPMKGHSHVYWYRQLPEEGLKFMVYLQKENIIDESGMPKERFSAEFPKEGPSILRIQQVVRGDSAAYFCASSKAGTDTQYFGPGTRLTVL.